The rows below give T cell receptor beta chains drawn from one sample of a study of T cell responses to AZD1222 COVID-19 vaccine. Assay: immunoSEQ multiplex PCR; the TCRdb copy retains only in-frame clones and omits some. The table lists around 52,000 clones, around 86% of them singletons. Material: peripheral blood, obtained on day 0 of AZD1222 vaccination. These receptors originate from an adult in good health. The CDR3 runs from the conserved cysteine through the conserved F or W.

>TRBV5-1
CASSLEGGRRSNEQFF
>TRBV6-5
CASSLQTRNTEAFF
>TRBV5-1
CASSLEGTSGMNEQFF
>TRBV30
CAWSGQSTAQYTIYF
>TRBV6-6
CASSYSAAFNTGELFF
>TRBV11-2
CASSLDNNQPQHF
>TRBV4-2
CASSRDAENTEAFF
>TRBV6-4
CASSDSGGTPSYEQYF
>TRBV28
CASSLELLARGQTGELFF
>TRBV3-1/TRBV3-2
CASSPTMIRGFGVKETQYF
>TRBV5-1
CASSRGVTEAFF
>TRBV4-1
CASSQDQLAEREQYF
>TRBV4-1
CASSQGPGYVKNIQYF
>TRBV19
CASTDRVDQPQHF
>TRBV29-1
CSVHGQMNTEAFF
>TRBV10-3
CAISEGGSTGELFF
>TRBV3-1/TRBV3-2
CASSQRGSYEQYF
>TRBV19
CASTEGVRTGELFF
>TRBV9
CASSVAAILQETQYF
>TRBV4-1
CASRKTSGNTGELFF
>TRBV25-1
CATGRREREVNEQFF
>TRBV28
CASSWTGDSYEQYF
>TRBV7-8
CASSLEPLAGDLYNEQFF
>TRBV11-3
CASSLDIQGGGELFF
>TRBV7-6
CASSLVGTGSFDEQFF
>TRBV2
CASRLDGNTEAFF